The rows below give T cell receptor beta chains drawn from one sample of a study of graft-versus-host responses after intestinal transplantation. These receptors have no identified antigens. Produced via immunoSEQ multiplex PCR; TCRdb's table is partial and in-frame only. The data contain 100,000 to 120,000 clones, 80% to 95% of them singletons. Sequencing used unstimulated CD8+ T cells sorted from spleen or lymph node cells, obtained before intestinal transplant. The receptors derive from a human donor who received an intestinal transplant. Both conserved end residues are part of each CDR3. The D gene is left open where the match is weak. Clone size appears in some rows only: once, few, many, or a class for an expanded clone.

D gene: TRBD2
clone size: NA
CDR3 length: 16
J gene: TRBJ2-5
V gene: TRBV27
CDR3 DNA: TGTGCCAGCAGTTTATTTAGCGGGAGGGCCGGTCAGACCCAGTACTTC
CDR3 protein: CASSLFSGRAGQTQYF

D gene: NA
clone size: once
CDR3 length: 14
J gene: TRBJ2-3
V gene: TRBV4-1
CDR3 DNA: TGCGCCAGCAGCCCGGGCCGCGCGGCAGATACGCAGTATTTT
CDR3 protein: CASSPGRAADTQYF

D gene: NA
clone size: NA
CDR3 length: 14
J gene: TRBJ2-3
V gene: TRBV9
CDR3 DNA: TGTGCCAGCAGCGGGTCCAGCGCTGGAGATACGCAGTATTTT
CDR3 protein: CASSGSSAGDTQYF

D gene: NA
clone size: NA
CDR3 length: 14
J gene: TRBJ2-1
V gene: TRBV27
CDR3 DNA: TGTGCCAGCAGTTTATCCCAGTCTCACAATGAGCAGTTCTTC
CDR3 protein: CASSLSQSHNEQFF

D gene: NA
clone size: NA
CDR3 length: 14
J gene: TRBJ1-1
V gene: TRBV7-9
CDR3 DNA: TGTGCCAGCAGCTCGAGCCTCCGGGACACTGAAGCTTTCTTT
CDR3 protein: CASSSSLRDTEAFF

D gene: NA
clone size: NA
CDR3 length: 13
J gene: TRBJ1-1
V gene: TRBV5-6
CDR3 DNA: TGTGCCAGCAGCTTTTACAGAAGCACTGAAGCTTTCTTT
CDR3 protein: CASSFYRSTEAFF

D gene: NA
clone size: NA
CDR3 length: 13
J gene: TRBJ2-7
V gene: TRBV7-7
CDR3 DNA: TGTGCTAGCAGCCGGACGGAATCCTACGAGCAGTACTTC
CDR3 protein: CASSRTESYEQYF

D gene: TRBD1
clone size: NA
CDR3 length: 15
J gene: TRBJ1-2
V gene: TRBV15
CDR3 DNA: TGTGCCACCAGCGGGACAGGGGGCGTCCTTGGGGGCTACACCTTC
CDR3 protein: CATSGTGGVLGGYTF

D gene: NA
clone size: NA
CDR3 length: 14
J gene: TRBJ2-5
V gene: TRBV10-2
CDR3 DNA: TGCGCCAGCAGTGAGTACTCAGAGGGAGAGACCCAGTACTTC
CDR3 protein: CASSEYSEGETQYF

D gene: TRBD2
clone size: NA
CDR3 length: 14
J gene: TRBJ2-7
V gene: TRBV29-1
CDR3 DNA: TGCAGCGCCCTAGGACTAGCGGGAGTCTACGAGCAGTACTTC
CDR3 protein: CSALGLAGVYEQYF

D gene: TRBD1
clone size: NA
CDR3 length: 18
J gene: TRBJ1-5
V gene: TRBV6-4
CDR3 DNA: TGTGCCAGCAGCGACCCCGGGACAGTCCCCTATAGCAATCAGCCCCAGCATTTT
CDR3 protein: CASSDPGTVPYSNQPQHF

D gene: NA
clone size: NA
CDR3 length: 13
J gene: TRBJ1-1
V gene: TRBV9
CDR3 DNA: TGTGCCAGCAGCGTGGGGGGGGACGCTGAAGCCTTCTTT
CDR3 protein: CASSVGGDAEAFF

D gene: NA
clone size: NA
CDR3 length: 15
J gene: TRBJ2-1
V gene: TRBV13
CDR3 DNA: TGTGCCAGCAGCGCGAAAACTGGACTCTACAATGAGCAGTTCTTC
CDR3 protein: CASSAKTGLYNEQFF

D gene: NA
clone size: NA
CDR3 length: 15
J gene: TRBJ2-3
V gene: TRBV19
CDR3 DNA: TGTGCCAGTAGTATTTACGGGAGTGGCACAGATACGCAGTATTTT
CDR3 protein: CASSIYGSGTDTQYF

D gene: NA
clone size: NA
CDR3 length: 16
J gene: TRBJ2-1
V gene: TRBV2
CDR3 DNA: TGTGCCAGCAGTGGGGTTAGTAGAGACCTCTATATTGAGCAGTTCTTC
CDR3 protein: CASSGVSRDLYIEQFF

D gene: TRBD2
clone size: NA
CDR3 length: 14
J gene: TRBJ2-7
V gene: TRBV27
CDR3 DNA: TGTGCCAGCAGCCTGACTAGCGGCTCCTACGAGCAGTACTTC
CDR3 protein: CASSLTSGSYEQYF

D gene: NA
clone size: NA
CDR3 length: 14
J gene: TRBJ1-5
V gene: TRBV7-8
CDR3 DNA: TGTGCCAGCAGCTTAACCAGGGACAATCAGCCCCAGCATTTT
CDR3 protein: CASSLTRDNQPQHF

D gene: NA
clone size: NA
CDR3 length: 13
J gene: TRBJ2-3
V gene: TRBV9
CDR3 DNA: TGTGCCAGCAGCGTAGCTGTGGGGAATACGCAGTATTTT
CDR3 protein: CASSVAVGNTQYF

D gene: NA
clone size: NA
CDR3 length: 14
J gene: TRBJ1-2
V gene: TRBV6-1
CDR3 DNA: TGTGCCAGCAGGGAGACGGGAGCTAACTATGGCTACACCTTC
CDR3 protein: CASRETGANYGYTF

D gene: NA
clone size: NA
CDR3 length: 17
J gene: TRBJ2-3
V gene: TRBV9
CDR3 DNA: TGTGCCAGCAGCGGATCCGGGATCCCTAGTTGGACAGATACGCAGTATTTT
CDR3 protein: CASSGSGIPSWTDTQYF

D gene: NA
clone size: NA
CDR3 length: 16
J gene: TRBJ1-3
V gene: TRBV6-4
CDR3 DNA: TGTGCCAGCAGTGGGGGAGTGAGAATAGCTGGAAACACCATATATTTT
CDR3 protein: CASSGGVRIAGNTIYF

D gene: NA
clone size: few
CDR3 length: 14
J gene: TRBJ2-2
V gene: TRBV6-6
CDR3 DNA: TGTGCCAGCAGTACAGGGTGGGACACCGGGGAGCTGTTTTTT
CDR3 protein: CASSTGWDTGELFF

D gene: TRBD1
clone size: NA
CDR3 length: 11
J gene: TRBJ2-7
V gene: TRBV28
CDR3 DNA: TGTGCCACCCTAGGGGGCGAAGAGCAGTACTTC
CDR3 protein: CATLGGEEQYF

D gene: NA
clone size: NA
CDR3 length: 17
J gene: TRBJ2-3
V gene: TRBV7-9
CDR3 DNA: TGTGCCAGCAGCTTAAATTCATATCGGGGGTTCACAGATACGCAGTATTTT
CDR3 protein: CASSLNSYRGFTDTQYF

D gene: NA
clone size: NA
CDR3 length: 14
J gene: TRBJ2-7
V gene: TRBV9
CDR3 DNA: TGTGCCAGCAGCGTCGGCGGAGGAACCTACGAGCAGTACTTC
CDR3 protein: CASSVGGGTYEQYF

D gene: NA
clone size: NA
CDR3 length: 19
J gene: TRBJ2-7
V gene: TRBV30
CDR3 DNA: TGTGCCTGGAGTGTACTATCCCCCAAATTGATGCGGAGCTCCTACGAGCAGTACTTC
CDR3 protein: CAWSVLSPKLMRSSYEQYF

D gene: NA
clone size: NA
CDR3 length: 14
J gene: TRBJ2-1
V gene: TRBV7-6
CDR3 DNA: TGTGCCAGCAGCTTAGCGTCCAGTTACAATGAGCAGTTCTTC
CDR3 protein: CASSLASSYNEQFF

D gene: NA
clone size: once
CDR3 length: 13
J gene: TRBJ2-2
V gene: TRBV5-1
CDR3 DNA: TGCGCCAGCAGCACCGGGAACACCGGGGAGCTGTTTTTT
CDR3 protein: CASSTGNTGELFF

D gene: NA
clone size: NA
CDR3 length: 13
J gene: TRBJ1-5
V gene: TRBV27
CDR3 DNA: TGTGCCAGCAGTTTGGGGAGGGGTCAGCCCCAGCATTTT
CDR3 protein: CASSLGRGQPQHF

D gene: TRBD1
clone size: NA
CDR3 length: 14
J gene: TRBJ2-1
V gene: TRBV28
CDR3 DNA: TGTGCCAGCAGTTTGGACAGGGGATTTTGGGAGCAGTTCTTC
CDR3 protein: CASSLDRGFWEQFF

D gene: TRBD1
clone size: NA
CDR3 length: 17
J gene: TRBJ2-1
V gene: TRBV13
CDR3 DNA: TGTGCCAGCAGCTTAGGCCCCCGGGACAGGATGTGGAATGAGCAGTTCTTC
CDR3 protein: CASSLGPRDRMWNEQFF

D gene: NA
clone size: once
CDR3 length: 13
J gene: TRBJ2-3
V gene: TRBV4-2
CDR3 DNA: TGTGCCAGCAGCCAAGTGCTGGGAGATACGCAGTATTTT
CDR3 protein: CASSQVLGDTQYF

D gene: TRBD2
clone size: NA
CDR3 length: 14
J gene: TRBJ2-7
V gene: TRBV7-6
CDR3 DNA: TGTGCCAGCAGCTTATTAGCGGGAGATCACGAGCAGTACTTC
CDR3 protein: CASSLLAGDHEQYF

D gene: NA
clone size: NA
CDR3 length: 11
J gene: TRBJ1-2
V gene: TRBV7-9
CDR3 DNA: TGTGCCAGCAGCTTCGACTATGGCTACACCTTC
CDR3 protein: CASSFDYGYTF

D gene: NA
clone size: NA
CDR3 length: 13
J gene: TRBJ2-5
V gene: TRBV11-2
CDR3 DNA: TGTGCCAGCAGCTCCTACTACCAAGAGACCCAGTACTTC
CDR3 protein: CASSSYYQETQYF

D gene: NA
clone size: NA
CDR3 length: 16
J gene: TRBJ2-3
V gene: TRBV5-8
CDR3 DNA: TGTGCCAGCAGGGACCCTCTGGCAGGCTTAACAGATACGCAGTATTTT
CDR3 protein: CASRDPLAGLTDTQYF

D gene: NA
clone size: NA
CDR3 length: 16
J gene: TRBJ2-1
V gene: TRBV19
CDR3 DNA: TGTGCCAGTAGTCCCCCGGAAGGTCTATCGGGGAATGAGCAGTTCTTC
CDR3 protein: CASSPPEGLSGNEQFF

D gene: TRBD2
clone size: NA
CDR3 length: 15
J gene: TRBJ2-4
V gene: TRBV7-9
CDR3 DNA: TGTGCCAGCAGCCCCCGGACTAGCGTGGTGAACATTCAGTACTTC
CDR3 protein: CASSPRTSVVNIQYF

D gene: NA
clone size: NA
CDR3 length: 15
J gene: TRBJ2-7
V gene: TRBV5-8
CDR3 DNA: TGTGCCAGCAGCTTCTTCCGAGGGCAGTCCTACGAGCAGTACTTC
CDR3 protein: CASSFFRGQSYEQYF

D gene: NA
clone size: NA
CDR3 length: 14
J gene: TRBJ2-7
V gene: TRBV7-9
CDR3 DNA: TGTGCCAGCAGCTTAGTAGGCCGATCCTACGAGCAGTACTTC
CDR3 protein: CASSLVGRSYEQYF

D gene: NA
clone size: NA
CDR3 length: 17
J gene: TRBJ2-1
V gene: TRBV21-1
CDR3 DNA: TGTGCCAGCAGCAAAGCCCCTTGGACTAGCGGGAGTCCCGAGCAGTTCTTC
CDR3 protein: CASSKAPWTSGSPEQFF

D gene: NA
clone size: NA
CDR3 length: 13
J gene: TRBJ2-7
V gene: TRBV7-9
CDR3 DNA: TGTGCCAGCAGCCCGCCCGGGGCCTACGAGCAGTACTTC
CDR3 protein: CASSPPGAYEQYF

D gene: NA
clone size: NA
CDR3 length: 15
J gene: TRBJ2-3
V gene: TRBV9
CDR3 DNA: TGTGCCAGCACCGACACCGGGACCAGCACAGATACGCAGTATTTT
CDR3 protein: CASTDTGTSTDTQYF

D gene: TRBD1
clone size: NA
CDR3 length: 15
J gene: TRBJ2-4
V gene: TRBV10-3
CDR3 DNA: TGTGCCATCAGTGAGGCCGGGACAGGGAAAAACATTCAGTACTTC
CDR3 protein: CAISEAGTGKNIQYF

D gene: TRBD2
clone size: NA
CDR3 length: 18
J gene: TRBJ2-6
V gene: TRBV9
CDR3 DNA: TGTGCCAGCAGCGGCATATGGGGGGGAAGCTCTGGGGCCAACGTCCTGACTTTC
CDR3 protein: CASSGIWGGSSGANVLTF

D gene: TRBD1
clone size: once
CDR3 length: 15
J gene: TRBJ2-7
V gene: TRBV13
CDR3 DNA: TGTGCCAGCAGCTTACGGACAGGGGCGGACTACGAGCAGTACTTC
CDR3 protein: CASSLRTGADYEQYF

D gene: NA
clone size: NA
CDR3 length: 14
J gene: TRBJ1-4
V gene: TRBV5-1
CDR3 DNA: TGCGCCAGCAGCTTGAGCCGAACTAATGAAAAACTGTTTTTT
CDR3 protein: CASSLSRTNEKLFF